The next 5 T cell receptor beta chains were all read from a single sample in a study of CD8 T cells in ankylosing spondylitis. TCRdb reprocessed the 5' RACE reads via MiXCR and lists one record per CDR3 protein. The sample lists about 150,000 distinct CDR3 sequences; 30% to 35% were seen once. Sequences were obtained from synovial fluid, either unsorted or a sorted T cell fraction (not recorded which). These receptors were collected from a male donor with ankylosing spondylitis.

This clonotype was picked up a small number of times. CDR3: CASSESGNNEQFF. CDR3 in DNA: TGTGCCAGCAGTGAATCAGGGAACAATGAGCAGTTCTTC. V gene TRBV2 combines with J gene TRBJ2-1; D is perhaps TRBD1 (5 bases). The V end was cut by 2 bases, the J end by 5 bases, with 7 bases between. CDR3 length equals 13 residues. The germline gives CDR1 SNHLY, CDR2 FYNNEI.

The rearrangement uses TRBV7-3 and TRBJ2-1; 11 positions agree with TRBD2. This CDR3 has 17 amino acids. Germline CDR1 SGHTA, CDR2 FQGTGA. V lost 0 bases and J lost 3; bases outside the gene matches: 4. The DNA of the CDR3 is TGTGCCAGCAGCTTAACAACTAGCGGGAGTTTCTACAATGAGCAGTTCTTC. It codes for CASSLTTSGSFYNEQFF.

This clonotype was observed a few times. The rearrangement uses TRBV20-1 and TRBJ2-1; D is perhaps TRBD2 (6 bases). Germline CDR1 is DFQATT and CDR2 is SNEGSKA (reference sequence). V lost 4 bases to trimming and J lost 4 bases, with 11 bases between them. The CDR3 totals 13 residues. CDR3: CSATGTLYNEQFF. The CDR3 DNA sequence: TGCAGTGCTACCGGGACTCTTTACAATGAGCAGTTCTTC.

This clonotype was counted many times. J is TRBJ2-7 and V is TRBV27; 7 bases align to TRBD2. The CDR3 sequence is 13 residues long. Germline assignment: CDR1 MNHEY and CDR2 SMNVEV (reference sequence). J was trimmed by 4 bases and V by 6 bases; bases with no gene match: 6. DNA of the CDR3: TGTGCCAGCAGGCCGGGGGGTGTATACGAGCAGTACTTC. Its translation is CASRPGGVYEQYF.

This clonotype has more than one count but fewer than ten. The chain combines TRBV20-1 with TRBJ2-1; 9 nucleotides match TRBD1. Germline CDR1 DFQATT, CDR2 SNEGSKA (reference sequence). Trimming took 2 bases from V and 5 from J; bases not matched to a gene: 7. The CDR3 sequence is 15 residues long. CDR3 bases: TGCAGTGCTAGACCTTGGGACAGGGTTGACAATGAGCAGTTCTTC. Translated, it gives CSARPWDRVDNEQFF.